This TCR beta chain is from a study of T cell changes during pregnancy in multiple sclerosis. Generated by immunoSEQ multiplex PCR, the TCRdb table keeps only in-frame clones and is missing some. The data hold about 100,000 clones, with over 85% observed a single time. Germline V lookup: CDR1 MNHNY, CDR2 SVGAGI (reference sequence). Germline trimming cut 5 bases from V and 4 bases from J; bases unmatched to any gene: 5. The CDR3 extends over 15 amino acids. J is TRBJ2-3 and V is TRBV6-6, with TRBD2 matching over 11 bases. This sample comprised peripheral blood, obtained in the second trimester of pregnancy. The TCR comes from a female donor with multiple sclerosis, enrolled in a pregnancy study. The CDR3 DNA reads as TGTGCCAGCAGTACAACTAGCGGGGGTGCAGATACGCAGTATTTT. The encoded protein is CASSTTSGGADTQYF.